Sequencing of this TCR beta chain was carried out in a study of blood T cell repertoires in COVID-19. Germline V gene lookup returns CDR1 MDHEN and CDR2 SYDVKM. The CDR3 has 18 residues. V gave up 6 bases and J gave up 7 bases; unmatched junction bases: 19. Study processing details: Amplification of reference gene primers provided the estimated nucleated cell counts. Some clones are missing from TCRdb's copy, which holds only in-frame ones; the method was immunoSEQ multiplex PCR. That table gives V, J and clone size, and the DNA gave D and trimming. The sample gives 150,000 or so clones, roughly 87% of which show up once; more than 6.5% is in the top ten.

The clonotype comes from a woman aged 45-59 years who had recovered from COVID-19. The sequencing input was PBMCs or T cells enriched from blood (not recorded which). The gene calls are TRBV28 and TRBJ1-5, with 9 bases fitting TRBD1. CDR3 coding DNA: TGTGCCAGCAGAGACCCCAACAGGGGGCGAATTTCAAGCCAGCCCCAGCATTTT. It codes for CASRDPNRGRISSQPQHF.